The 6 T cell receptor beta chains listed next were all sequenced from one sample in a study of T and B cells in COVID-19 patients. TRB rearrangements were amplified by multiplex PCR with BIOMED2 TRB-A/B primers. TCRdb reanalysed the multiplex PCR reads using MiXCR and keeps one entry per CDR3 protein. The sample lists fewer than 20,000 distinct CDR3 sequences, 35% to 45% seen once, with 16% in the top ten. From blood, about 240-550 ng of genomic DNA served as TRB template. Sequencing was carried out using blood. Receptor source: a human donor with active COVID-19.

Regarding this clonotype: A read error may be the cause here, since a much bigger clone is one base away. J is TRBJ2-2 and V is TRBV19, with D possibly matching TRBD1 (6 bases). Germline V gene data show CDR1 as LNHDA and CDR2 as SQIVND (reference sequence). There are 16 residues in the CDR3. CDR3 bases: TGTGCCAGCCAACACGCTGAACACAGGGTTACCGGGAAGCTGTTTTTT. Its translation is CASQHAEHRVTGKLFF. The full variable domain, completed using reference TRBV19 and TRBJ2-2, is DGGITQSPKYLFRKEGQNVTLSCEQNLNHDAMYWYRQDPGQGLRLIYYSQIVNDFQKGDIAEGYSVSREKKESFPLTVTSAQKNPTAFYLCASQHAEHRVTGKLFFGEGSRLTVL.

Details on this clonotype: With a much larger clone just one base away, this may be a read error. The CDR3 does not close with the conserved phenylalanine or tryptophan, likely indicating a read error. This rearrangement joins TRBV5-6 to TRBJ2-1; unclear D gene. V lost 5 bases and J lost 6, with 18 bases in between. Per germline, CDR1 SGHDT and CDR2 YYEEEE. CDR3 length: 15 residues. The CDR3: CASSPLGLVTNEQFL. CDR3 bases: TGTGCCAGCAGTCCTCTAGGGCTAGTCACCAATGAGCAGTTCCTC.

The genes are TRBV4-2 and TRBJ1-1; D gene uncertain. This CDR3 has 13 amino acids. The V end lost 0 bases, the J end lost 5 bases, and 7 bases lay between the germline ends. In germline, CDR1 is LGHNA, CDR2 YNFKEQ. The CDR3 sequence: CASSQEDGTEAFF. CDR3 coding DNA: TGTGCCAGCAGCCAAGAGGATGGGACTGAAGCTTTCTTT.

In this sample, this clonotype turned up a few times. This CDR3 is CASNPLGGSYNEQFF. CDR3 nucleotides: TGTGCCAGCAACCCCCTGGGCGGCTCCTACAATGAGCAGTTCTTC. V and J are TRBV6-5 and TRBJ2-1; D is unresolved. CDR1 is MNHEY and CDR2 is SVGAGI in the germline V gene. V dropped 7 bases and J dropped 0 bases, with 13 bases sitting between them. The CDR3 loop spans 15 amino acids.

The chain combines TRBV20-1 with TRBJ1-6; D may be TRBD1 (5 bases). This CDR3 is 15 amino acids long. The V and J ends lost 6 bases and 1 base respectively, with 13 bases between them. Germline V gives CDR1 DFQATT, CDR2 SNEGSKA (reference sequence). CDR3 amino acids: CSARWGGSYNSPLHF. The CDR3 DNA follows: TGCAGTGCCCGGTGGGGCGGGTCCTATAATTCACCCCTCCACTTT.

The chain carries TRBV6-2 or TRBV6-3 and TRBJ1-1; maybe TRBD1 (5 bases). The germline gives CDR1 MNHEY, CDR2 SVGEGT. This CDR3 contains 14 residues. Trimming took 0 bases from V and 5 from J, leaving 10 bases between them. The CDR3 nucleotides read TGTGCCAGCAGTTACTCGCAGGGTTGGACTGAAGCTTTCTTT. It translates to CASSYSQGWTEAFF.